Listed below are T cell receptor beta chains from one sample, sequenced in a study of a mutant IDH1 vaccine in newly diagnosed glioma. Measured with immunoSEQ multiplex PCR; TCRdb has only the in-frame clones, and not every one. The sample consists of fewer than 85,000 clones, about 86% of them appearing once. This specimen consisted of PBMCs, obtained from a glioma patient treated with radiotherapy, temozolomide or both. These receptors originate from a man younger than 45 with glioma. Both conserved end residues are part of each CDR3. A D gene is named only where the DNA matches it firmly. Part of the rows lack a size; the others show once, few, many or a class for expanded clones.

>.|TRBJ1-5|TRBV5-8|.
TGTGCCAGCAGCTTGGACACGGGGTATAGCAATCAGCCCCAGCATTTT
CASSLDTGYSNQPQHF
>.|TRBJ2-7|TRBV4-1|.
TGCGCCAGCAGCCAAGTCGGCGGGGCCGCCTACGAGCAGTACTTC
CASSQVGGAAYEQYF
>.|TRBJ1-4|TRBV6-1|.
TGTGCCAGCAGGACAGCAACTAATGAAAAACTGTTTTTT
CASRTATNEKLFF
>.|TRBJ2-5|TRBV2|TRBD1
TGTGCCAGCAGAATTCCGGGACAGGGCGAGACCCAGTACTTC
CASRIPGQGETQYF
>.|TRBJ1-5|TRBV6-1|.
TGTGCCAGCAGCCCCGGGGATGCGGGAAATCAGCCCCAGCATTTT
CASSPGDAGNQPQHF
>.|TRBJ1-1|TRBV5-1|.
TGCGCCAGCAGCTTGTATTATGTCGACAGTTCTAATACTGAAGCTTTCTTT
CASSLYYVDSSNTEAFF
>.|TRBJ2-7|TRBV6-5|TRBD2
TGTGCCAGCAGCCTCCGGACTAGCGGCTCCTACGAGCAGTACTTC
CASSLRTSGSYEQYF
>.|TRBJ2-5|TRBV13|.
TGTGCCAGCAGCTTATTCCGGAGAAAAGAGACCCAGTACTTC
CASSLFRRKETQYF
>.|TRBJ1-3|TRBV5-1|.
TGCGCCAGCAGCTTGGCCTATGAGAGCTCTGGAAACACCATATATTTT
CASSLAYESSGNTIYF
>.|TRBJ2-5|TRBV5-1|TRBD2
TGCGCCAGCAGCTTGGTCTCTAGCGGGTACCAAGAGACCCAGTACTTC
CASSLVSSGYQETQYF
>.|TRBJ1-2|TRBV10-3|.
TGTGCCATCAGTGTACACTCCGGGAGAAACTATGGCTACACCTTC
CAISVHSGRNYGYTF
>.|TRBJ1-2|TRBV6-1|.
TGTGCCAGCAGTGAACGAGGCAGGGAGCGAGGCTACACCTTC
CASSERGRERGYTF
>once|TRBJ2-6|TRBV4-1|.
TGCGCCAGCAGCCAAGATTGGGGTACAGGAACCTCTGGGGCCAACGTCCTGACTTTC
CASSQDWGTGTSGANVLTF
>.|TRBJ2-5|TRBV6-5|.
TGTGCCAGCAGCTTACTAGGGCAGAGCCAAGAGACCCAGTACTTC
CASSLLGQSQETQYF
>once|TRBJ2-2|TRBV5-1|TRBD2
TGCGCCAGCAGCTTGACCGCGGGGGCCGGGGAGCTGTTTTTT
CASSLTAGAGELFF
>.|TRBJ1-5|TRBV6-1|.
TGTGCCAGCCACCGGGAGGTCGGCAATCAGCCCCAGCATTTT
CASHREVGNQPQHF
>few|TRBJ1-5|TRBV7-9|.
TGTGCCAGCAGCCTTAGCGGATTCGACAATCAGCCCCAGCATTTT
CASSLSGFDNQPQHF
>.|TRBJ1-1|TRBV6-1|.
TGTGCCAGCAGTGAAAGCATCGGTTACGAAGCTTTCTTT
CASSESIGYEAFF
>.|TRBJ1-2|TRBV6-1|.
TGTGCCAGCAGTGAAAAGGTGAACTATGGCTACACCTTC
CASSEKVNYGYTF
>.|TRBJ1-1|TRBV18|.
TGTGCCAGCTCATCCCGGACAGAATCGAACACTGAAGCTTTCTTT
CASSSRTESNTEAFF
>.|TRBJ1-1|TRBV28|TRBD1
TGTGCCAGCAGCCCTAACAGGGGGCGGTCGAGCACTGAAGCTTTCTTT
CASSPNRGRSSTEAFF
>.|TRBJ1-3|TRBV10-1|.
TGCGCCAGCAGTGAGTCGCGGGTCTCTGGAAACACCATATATTTT
CASSESRVSGNTIYF
>.|TRBJ1-5|TRBV2|.
TGTGCCAGCAGTGAAGAGTCAGCTATTCAGCCCCAGCATTTT
CASSEESAIQPQHF
>.|TRBJ1-6|TRBV25-1|.
TGTGCCAGCAGCAACCCGGGTACTAATTCACCCCTCCACTTT
CASSNPGTNSPLHF
>.|TRBJ1-2|TRBV7-9|.
TGTGCCAGCAGTCCACGGGCCCGCTATGGCTACACCTTC
CASSPRARYGYTF
>few|TRBJ2-3|TRBV5-1|.
TGCGCCAGCAGCTTGGGGCAGAGCACAGATACGCAGTATTTT
CASSLGQSTDTQYF
>.|TRBJ1-2|TRBV6-5|.
TGTGCCAGCAGTTACTCCTCGGCGTCTGGCTACACCTTC
CASSYSSASGYTF
>once|TRBJ1-6|TRBV19|.
TGTGCCAGTAGTCCTACGTCCTATAATTCACCCCTCCACTTT
CASSPTSYNSPLHF
>.|TRBJ1-1|TRBV4-1|.
TGCGCCAGCAGCCAAGGGTTCACCCAGAACACTGAAGCTTTCTTT
CASSQGFTQNTEAFF
>.|TRBJ1-1|TRBV27|.
TGTGCCAGCATGGAGCACCTCATGAACACTGAAGCTTTCTTT
CASMEHLMNTEAFF
>.|TRBJ1-5|TRBV6-6|.
TGTGCCAGCAGTTACTTACAGCCAAATCAGCCCCAGCATTTT
CASSYLQPNQPQHF
>few|TRBJ1-3|TRBV6-1|TRBD1
TGTGCCAGCAGTGGGGACAGCCTGAGACCTGGAAACACCATATATTTT
CASSGDSLRPGNTIYF
>.|TRBJ2-7|TRBV10-3|.
TGTGCCATCAGTGAGGCACTTACCTCCTACGAGCAGTACTTC
CAISEALTSYEQYF
>.|TRBJ1-1|TRBV7-9|.
TGTGCCAGCAGCTTAGGAGAGAACACTGAAGCTTTCTTT
CASSLGENTEAFF
>.|TRBJ2-3|TRBV5-6|.
TGTGCCAGCAGCTCCAGGGCAGATACGCAGTATTTT
CASSSRADTQYF
>once|TRBJ1-4|TRBV11-2|.
TGTGCCAGCAGCTTAGATCCCGCCGGGAGAGAAAAACTGTTTTTT
CASSLDPAGREKLFF
>.|TRBJ1-6|TRBV14|.
TGTGCCAGCAGCCGTCTAATGCGGCCGTCACCCCTCCACTTT
CASSRLMRPSPLHF
>.|TRBJ1-5|TRBV9|.
TGTGCCAGCAGCGTACATCCCGGGGACGGGGCCCAGCATTTT
CASSVHPGDGAQHF
>once|TRBJ2-6|TRBV5-1|.
TGCGCCAGCAGCTTGGTTCAACACTCTGGGGCCAACGTCCTGACTTTC
CASSLVQHSGANVLTF
>.|TRBJ2-2|TRBV11-2|.
TGTGCCAGCAGCTCCCAAGGCACCGGGGAGCTGTTTTTT
CASSSQGTGELFF
>.|TRBJ2-7|TRBV11-2|TRBD1
TGTGCCAGCAGCTTAGGGACAGGGGGCTTGAGCTCCTACGAGCAGTACTTC
CASSLGTGGLSSYEQYF
>.|TRBJ1-1|TRBV6-5|.
TGTGCCAGCAGACACTTACTGGGGCTGACTGAAGCTTTCTTT
CASRHLLGLTEAFF
>.|TRBJ1-5|TRBV9|.
TGTGCCAGCGCTAGGGGACCCAGGGGCAATCAGCCCCAGCATTTT
CASARGPRGNQPQHF
>.|TRBJ2-5|TRBV29-1|.
TGCAGCAGTCGGCAGCAAGAGACCCAGTACTTC
CSSRQQETQYF
>.|TRBJ1-2|TRBV6-6|.
TGTGCCAGCCGAAACGGGCACTCCTATGGCTACACCTTC
CASRNGHSYGYTF
>.|TRBJ2-7|TRBV27|.
TGTGCCACCAGGCCAGGATTCTCCTACGAGCAGTACTTC
CATRPGFSYEQYF
>few|TRBJ2-5|TRBV2|TRBD1
TGTGCCAGCAGGATTGAGACAGGGGAGAGCCAGTACTTC
CASRIETGESQYF
>.|TRBJ2-1|TRBV6-5|.
TGTGCCACCAGTACGGAGCGGCCAAAGGAGCAGTTCTTC
CATSTERPKEQFF
>.|TRBJ1-5|TRBV10-1|.
TGCGCCAGCAGTACGACCCGGGTCCTTGATCAGCCCCAGCATTTT
CASSTTRVLDQPQHF
>few|TRBJ1-1|TRBV6-5|.
TGTGCCAGCAGTTATTCGAGAGGGGGCACTGAAGCTTTCTTT
CASSYSRGGTEAFF
>.|TRBJ2-1|TRBV27|TRBD2
TGTGCCAGCAGTTCGTATACCCCCGAAGCGGGGGGTACCTACAATGAGCAGTTCTTC
CASSSYTPEAGGTYNEQFF
>.|TRBJ2-1|TRBV19|TRBD1
TGTGCCAGTATAGGGGGACAGGGGGACAATGAGCAGTTCTTC
CASIGGQGDNEQFF
>.|TRBJ1-6|TRBV19|TRBD1
TGTGCCACTCGGGACAGGAGCTCCTATAATTCACCCCTCCACTTT
CATRDRSSYNSPLHF